This paragraph reports one TCR beta chain. These data are taken from a study of blood T cell repertoires in COVID-19. Study overall: Recovered Cohort 3 donors showed two negative PCRs, clearance, or symptom resolution. From the United States, Italy and Spain came samples of acute and convalescent COVID-19. In each case, the material was cDNA or gDNA derived from T cells, B-cell-depleted T cells, or PBMCs.

The repertoire was sequenced with immunoSEQ multiplex PCR; TCRdb's copy has only in-frame clones and lacks some. The table records around 190,000 clones, roughly 86% of them present only once. The receptor was isolated from a woman in her forties in a cohort exposed to, infected with or recovered from COVID-19 (not recorded which). The sequenced sample consisted of PBMCs or T cells enriched from blood (not recorded which).

CDR3 sequence: CASSQYGQGSYEQYF. The CDR3 DNA is TGTGCCAGCAGTCAGTACGGACAGGGCTCCTACGAGCAGTACTTC. The chain employs TRBV4-2 and TRBJ2-7; 8 bases match TRBD1. V shed 6 bases, J shed 0 bases, and the junction held 7 bases outside the gene matches. This CDR3 contains 15 residues. CDR1 is LGHNA and CDR2 is YNFKEQ in the germline V gene.